This TCR beta chain was found in a study of blood T cell repertoires in COVID-19. CDR1 is KGHSH, CDR2 LQKENI, per germline. The length of the CDR3 is 18 residues. Trimming took off 8 bases at V and 2 bases at J, with 26 bases between the two ends. Authors' processing steps: Reference gene primer amplification gave estimated nucleated cell counts. Profiled with immunoSEQ multiplex PCR; TCRdb holds only in-frame clones, not every one. V, J and clone size are taken as reported in that table, and D and trimming were inferred from the DNA itself. The sample lists some 57,000 clones, roughly 83% occurring once.

The sequencing input was peripheral blood. This rearrangement joins TRBV18 to TRBJ2-3; TRBD1 might be the D (6 bases). This TCR came from a woman older than 75 with acute or convalescent COVID-19. As DNA, the CDR3 is TGTGCCAGCCGACCCCCCCCCGGACAGAAAGACCCCACAGATACGCAGTATTTT. This codes for CASRPPPGQKDPTDTQYF.